The sample holds a few counts of the clone carrying this T cell receptor (beta chain). Antigen unknown. The library was made from cDNA and included unique molecular identifiers. It was from about 1 to 10 million T cells that approximately 500,000 cDNA molecules came. Each CDR3 protein gets one entry after TCRdb re-called the PCR reads with MiXCR. The sample includes roughly 800,000 distinct CDR3 sequences, roughly 29% of them seen just once. Trimming pared 5 bases from V and 8 bases from J, leaving 12 bases between. The length of the CDR3 is 12 residues. Germline V gives CDR1 SEHNR, CDR2 FQNEAQ (reference sequence). These data originate in a study of post-analysis software for immune sequencing data. Study-level information: Several disease courses (relapsing-remitting, secondary progressive and progressive-relapsing) of multiple sclerosis were included. Study results and limitations: In patients, about 5 TRBV segments were more frequent than in controls, with TRBV5-6, TRBV5-1 and TRBV20-1 among them. Pronounced co-clustering by F measure was evident among identically batched samples. Compared with controls, patients showed significantly lower normalized Chao1 diversity.

The sequence came from a girl aged 5-17 years with multiple sclerosis. This chain joins TRBV7-9 and TRBJ1-2; TRBD1 might be the D (6 bases). Sequenced material: blood. Written as DNA, the CDR3 is TGTGCCAGCAGCGAACAGGGAACGGGCTACACCTTC. It encodes CASSEQGTGYTF.